One sample yielded the 30 T cell receptor beta chains listed below, sequenced in a study of CD8+CD57+ T cells in acquired aplastic anemia. CDR3 and TCR beta VDJ profiling relied on genomic DNA as the template. A single record per CDR3 protein comes from TCRdb applying MiXCR to the reads. In the table there are some 150,000 distinct CDR3 sequences, around two fifths of which are singletons. Sequences were obtained from sorted CD4+, CD8+, or CD8+CD57+ T cells (not recorded which) from PBMCs. Receptor source: a human donor in good health, serving as a control.

In its sample, this clonotype was seen a few times. V is TRBV11-2 and J is TRBJ2-1, with D maybe TRBD2 (6 bases). The V end lost 1 base, the J end lost 6 bases, and 13 bases lay between the germline ends. This CDR3 has 15 amino acids. Germline CDR1 SGHAT, CDR2 FQNNGV. The CDR3 here is CASSLVGLAVNEQFF. CDR3 nucleotides: TGTGCCAGCAGCTTAGTGGGACTGGCTGTCAATGAGCAGTTCTTC.

V and J are TRBV7-9 and TRBJ1-1; D unclear. The CDR3 is 14 residues long. The germline V and J ends were trimmed by 3 bases and 0 bases, with 8 bases remaining between them. The germline gives CDR1 SEHNR, CDR2 FQNEAQ (reference sequence). As DNA, the CDR3 is TGTGCCAGCAGCTTTGGGGAGTTGAACACTGAAGCTTTCTTT. Translation: CASSFGELNTEAFF.

This clonotype showed up many times. The V gene is TRBV15, the J gene TRBJ1-1, with a possible D match to TRBD1 (5 bases). In germline, CDR1 is LNHNV, CDR2 YYDKDF (reference sequence). The CDR3 loop spans 17 amino acids. The V gene lost 3 bases and the J gene lost 1 base, with 18 bases spanning the gap. Written as DNA, the CDR3 is TGTGCCACCAGCAGGGGGATCGAGGGGAACCGGAACACTGAAGCTTTCTTT. Protein sequence: CATSRGIEGNRNTEAFF. The complete variable domain, with remaining parts taken from reference TRBV15 and TRBJ1-1, reads DAMVIQNPRYQVTQFGKPVTLSCSQTLNHNVMYWYQQKSSQAPKLLFHYYDKDFNNEADTPDNFQSRRPNTSFCFLDIRSPGLGDTAMYLCATSRGIEGNRNTEAFFGQGTRLTVV.

The chain is built from TRBV4-2 and TRBJ2-6; TRBD1 is a possible D gene (5 bases). Germline CDR1 LGHNA, CDR2 YNFKEQ. This CDR3 spans 18 amino acids. V lost 6 bases and J 0 bases, leaving 18 bases between the germline ends. The CDR3 DNA reads TGTGCCAGCAGAACCCGGATAAGGGGCGACTCTGGGGCCAACGTCCTGACTTTC. It is translated as CASRTRIRGDSGANVLTF.

This clonotype came up many times. The chain carries TRBV11-2 and TRBJ1-1; D is uncertain. Germline V gives CDR1 SGHAT, CDR2 FQNNGV. CDR3 length equals 14 residues. The V end lost 2 bases, the J end lost 8 bases, and 15 bases lay between the germline ends. CDR3 DNA: TGTGCCAGCAGCTTAAGGTGGAGCGACCGCGAAGCTTTCTTT. Translation gives CASSLRWSDREAFF.

This clonotype occurred many times. The chain combines TRBV6-1 with TRBJ1-1, with D possibly TRBD1 on 5 matching bases. The CDR3 totals 15 residues. Germline CDR1 MNHNS, CDR2 SASEGT. V gave up 7 bases and J gave up 10 bases, with 25 bases separating them. In DNA, the CDR3 is TGTGCCAGCATGGTCTCCCCCGACAGTTCACGGGGAGCTTTCTTT. Amino acid sequence: CASMVSPDSSRGAFF.

The V call is TRBV4-1, the J call TRBJ2-1; D is unresolved. V lost 1 base and J lost 10, with 17 bases in between. Germline CDR1 and CDR2: MGHRA and YSYEKL. The CDR3 consists of 15 residues. CDR3 nucleotides: TGCGCCAGCAGCCAAGTTACCCCGGTTGCCCCGGAGCAGTTCTTC. This sequence encodes CASSQVTPVAPEQFF.

Concerning this clonotype itself: A read error is possible here, since a much larger clone lies one base away. The rearrangement joins TRBV14 to TRBJ2-7; 10 positions agree with TRBD2. Germline V CDR1 and CDR2: SGHDN, FVKESK. The J segment lost 4 bases and the V segment lost 2 bases, leaving 11 bases of the junction unmatched. This CDR3 contains 17 residues. CDR3 loop: CASSQRGLASGAYEQYF. The CDR3, as DNA: TGTGCCAGCAGCCAAAGGGGACTAGCGTCCGGAGCGTACGAGCAGTACTTC.

With respect to this clonotype: Mismatch with germline at one junction end may stem from a read error. V gene TRBV10-3 combines with J gene TRBJ2-2, with a tentative D call TRBD2 (5 bases). The germline V gene has CDR1 ENHRY and CDR2 SYGVKD. CDR3 size: 15 residues. Written as DNA, the CDR3 is TGTGCCATCAGATCCAGGACCCCGAACACCGGGGAGCCGTTTTTT. Translated, it gives CAIRSRTPNTGEPFF.

This chain joins TRBV29-1 and TRBJ2-5; D gene unclear. From germline, CDR1 is SQVTM and CDR2 ANQGSEA. CDR3 length: 12 residues. V lost 2 bases and J 12 bases, leaving 16 bases between the germline ends. The CDR3 protein is CSVEISGRLKYF. The CDR3 region has the DNA TGCAGCGTTGAAATCTCTGGGCGGTTAAAGTACTTC.

This clonotype occurred many times. This chain joins TRBV30 and TRBJ2-6; 9 nucleotides align to TRBD1. The germline V gene has CDR1 GTSNPN and CDR2 SVGIG (reference sequence). The CDR3 is made up of 16 amino acids. The J segment lost 1 base and the V segment lost 5 bases, leaving 6 bases of the junction unmatched. The CDR3 protein is CAWGDRVYSGANVLTF. The CDR3 DNA reads as TGTGCCTGGGGGGACAGGGTGTATTCTGGGGCCAACGTCCTGACTTTC.

As concerns this clonotype: This could be a read error, since a much larger clone is one nucleotide away. The rearrangement joins TRBV11-1 to TRBJ2-1, with 9 bases lining up with TRBD2. Germline CDR1 is SGHAT and CDR2 is FQDESV (reference sequence). The CDR3 sequence is 16 residues long. CDR3: CASSLSSGTLYNEQSF. DNA of the CDR3: TGTGCCAGCAGCTTGTCTAGCGGGACGCTCTACAATGAGCAGTCCTTC.

At least ten counts were recorded for this clonotype. This sequence joins TRBV2 and TRBJ1-4, with 7 bases that match TRBD1. Germline loops: CDR1 SNHLY, CDR2 FYNNEI. This CDR3 comprises 15 residues. Trimming removed 6 bases from V and 4 bases from J; junction bases left unmatched: 8. The CDR3 sequence is CASSPPAGGNEKLFF. The CDR3 region has the DNA TGTGCCAGCAGCCCCCCTGCAGGGGGTAATGAAAAACTGTTTTTT.

With regard to this clonotype: Mismatch with germline at one junction end may stem from a read error. This chain joins TRBV12-3 or TRBV12-4 and TRBJ1-2; D is undetermined. This CDR3 is 12 amino acids long. The CDR3 spells CVSSLARSGYTF. For the CDR3, the DNA is TGTGTCAGCAGTTTAGCCAGGTCTGGCTACACCTTT.

The V and J genes are TRBV19 and TRBJ2-7; TRBD2 is a possible D gene (6 bases). Trimming shortened V by 5 bases and J by 7 bases, and 15 bases separated the two germline ends. This CDR3 is 13 amino acids long. Germline CDR1 reads LNHDA; CDR2 reads SQIVND (reference sequence). The chain's CDR3 is CASSHQGGVEQYF. The CDR3, as DNA: TGTGCCAGTAGTCACCAAGGCGGGGTGGAGCAGTACTTC. The entire variable domain, with the rest obtained from reference TRBV19 and TRBJ2-7, is as follows: DGGITQSPKYLFRKEGQNVTLSCEQNLNHDAMYWYRQDPGQGLRLIYYSQIVNDFQKGDIAEGYSVSREKKESFPLTVTSAQKNPTAFYLCASSHQGGVEQYFGPGTRLTVT.

This chain uses TRBV27 with TRBJ1-5; 9 nucleotides line up with TRBD1. CDR1 MNHEY and CDR2 SMNVEV come from the germline V gene (reference sequence). The CDR3 length is 14 residues. With 3 bases clipped from V and 11 bases from J, the junction kept 8 bases outside the gene matches. CDR3 sequence reads: CASSFGTGSKSQHF. The CDR3 DNA is TGTGCCAGCAGTTTTGGGACAGGGTCCAAGTCCCAGCATTTT.

This clonotype was picked up many times. This chain connects TRBV5-8 to TRBJ1-1, with D possibly TRBD1 on 5 matching bases. The CDR3 contains 15 residues. V dropped 4 bases and J dropped 3 bases, with 16 bases sitting between them. Germline lookup yields CDR1 SGHTS and CDR2 YDEGEE. CDR3 in amino acids: CASSERADRYTEAFF. For the CDR3, the DNA is TGTGCCAGCAGCGAAAGGGCCGACAGATACACTGAAGCTTTCTTT. The full variable domain, with the rest looked up from reference TRBV5-8 and TRBJ1-1, is EAGVTQSPTHLIKTRGQQATLRCSPISGHTSVYWYQQALGLGLQFLLWYDEGEERNRGNFPPRFSGRQFPNYSSELNVNALELEDSALYLCASSERADRYTEAFFGQGTRLTVV.

The sample holds many counts of this clonotype. The chain joins TRBV11-3 to TRBJ2-7, with 10 bases that match TRBD1. V lost 5 bases to trimming and J lost 4 bases; unmatched junction nucleotides: 11. Germline V gene data show CDR1 as SGHNT and CDR2 as YENEEA. The CDR3 runs to 16 residues. In DNA form, the CDR3 reads TGTGCCAGCAGCCATCCGAAACCGGGACAGGGGTACGAGCAGTACTTC. As protein: CASSHPKPGQGYEQYF.

As for this clonotype: Relative to the germline gene, one junction end is altered; a read error may explain this. Here the CDR3 reads CATSDLPRTSGMGELFF. CDR3 DNA: TGTGCCACAAGTGATTTGCCGCGGACTAGCGGGATGGGGGAGCTGTTTTTT. The chain uses TRBV24-1 and TRBJ2-2; TRBD2 matches 12 bases. Germline CDR1 is KGHDR and CDR2 is SFDVKD. This CDR3 is built from 17 residues.

This clonotype was picked up many times. The chain carries TRBV30 and TRBJ1-1; weak D call: TRBD1 (5 bases). Germline CDR1 is GTSNPN and CDR2 is SVGIG (reference sequence). The V and J ends lost 1 base and 10 bases respectively, with 19 bases between them. This CDR3 has 14 residues. The CDR3 sequence is CAWSEGRRRVGAFF. The CDR3 nucleotides are TGTGCCTGGAGTGAGGGACGGAGGCGGGTAGGAGCTTTCTTT.

This clonotype was counted many times. The chain has TRBV6-1 and TRBJ1-4, with 7 nucleotides matching TRBD1. Germline V gene lookup returns CDR1 MNHNS and CDR2 SASEGT. The CDR3 sequence is 14 residues long. Trimming took 5 bases from V and 8 from J; bases not matched to a gene: 8. The DNA of the CDR3 is TGTGCCAGCAGTCGAGACAGGGTAAAGGAAAAACTGTTTTTT. It codes for CASSRDRVKEKLFF.

Note on this clonotype: A much larger clonotype is one base distant, so this may be a read error. V is TRBV20-1 and J is TRBJ2-1; D is possibly TRBD2 (5 bases). Germline CDR1 is DFQATT and CDR2 is SNEGSKA (reference sequence). CDR3 length: 15 residues. V shed 6 bases and J shed 6 bases, with 21 bases lying between them. CDR3 in DNA: TGCAGTGCCTCAACTGGGTCTAGCTGGGGCAATGAGCAGTTCTTC. Amino acids: CSASTGSSWGNEQFF.

At least ten counts were recorded for this clonotype. This chain joins TRBV7-9 and TRBJ1-2; TRBD1 is a possible D gene (5 bases). CDR1 and CDR2 (germline): SEHNR, FQNEAQ (reference sequence). This CDR3 contains 14 residues. The V end was cut by 5 bases, the J end by 8 bases, with 18 bases between. This chain's CDR3 is CASSLQTGVEGYTF. Here the CDR3 DNA reads TGTGCCAGCAGCCTCCAGACGGGGGTAGAGGGCTACACCTTC.

The V call is TRBV2, the J call TRBJ2-5; D is unclear. CDR1 is SNHLY, CDR2 FYNNEI, per germline. Trimming took off 4 bases at V and 1 base at J, with 10 bases between the two ends. The CDR3 spans 14 residues. The CDR3 coding sequence is TGTGCCAGCAGTGTCCGCCTTACCCAAGAGACCCAGTACTTC. It yields the protein CASSVRLTQETQYF.

This clonotype was found many times. The rearrangement uses TRBV20-1 and TRBJ2-5; TRBD1 matches 10 bases. In germline, CDR1 is DFQATT, CDR2 SNEGSKA (reference sequence). After removal of 4 bases from V and 6 bases from J, the junction contained 8 bases not matched to a gene. CDR3 length equals 14 residues. The CDR3 loop reads CSATGTGEVKTQYF. The DNA of the CDR3 is TGCAGTGCTACCGGGACAGGGGAAGTGAAGACCCAGTACTTC.

This clonotype has a count of ten or more. V and J are TRBV20-1 and TRBJ1-6; D is perhaps TRBD1 (5 bases). Germline assignment: CDR1 DFQATT and CDR2 SNEGSKA (reference sequence). The CDR3 is made up of 12 amino acids. The ends were cut back, 6 bases at V and 4 bases at J, with 7 bases in the middle. The chain's CDR3 is CSARQYNSPLHF. The CDR3 DNA sequence: TGCAGTGCGAGACAGTATAATTCACCCCTCCACTTT.

This clonotype occurred many times. The chain is built from TRBV5-1 and TRBJ2-7; maybe TRBD2 (6 bases). This CDR3 has 15 amino acids. Per germline, CDR1 SGHRS and CDR2 YFSETQ. Trimming removed 1 base from V and 0 bases from J, with 11 bases in between. CDR3 in amino acids: CASSLTGAISYEQYF. CDR3 DNA sequence: TGCGCCAGCAGCTTGACGGGAGCTATCTCCTACGAGCAGTACTTC.

This clonotype was counted ten times or more. This chain uses TRBV6-5 with TRBJ1-1; D is possibly TRBD1 (5 bases). The germline V and J ends were trimmed by 4 bases and 10 bases, with 10 bases remaining between them. The germline V gene encodes CDR1 MNHEY and CDR2 SVGAGI. The CDR3 contains 11 residues. Here the CDR3 DNA reads TGTGCCAGCAGTTCCGGGACCAGAGCTTTCTTT. As protein: CASSSGTRAFF.

The chain has TRBV15 and TRBJ1-5; 7 positions agree with TRBD1. The CDR3 contains 15 residues. Per germline, CDR1 LNHNV and CDR2 YYDKDF (reference sequence). The V and J ends lost 3 bases and 1 base, in that order; junction bases with no gene match: 3. CDR3 coding DNA: TGTGCCACCAGCAGTGACAGGGAGAGCAATCAGCCCCAGCATTTT. Amino acid sequence: CATSSDRESNQPQHF.

The gene calls are TRBV30 and TRBJ1-1, with D unclear. The CDR3 totals 17 residues. Germline CDR1 GTSNPN, CDR2 SVGIG (reference sequence). Trimming took off 5 bases at V and 0 bases at J, with 22 bases between the two ends. The CDR3 DNA sequence: TGTGCCTGGCACGGACGCGGGGATCTAACGTTGAACACTGAAGCTTTCTTT. Protein sequence: CAWHGRGDLTLNTEAFF.